This T cell receptor beta chain was obtained from a study of OX40 agonist ivuxolimab in advanced cancers. Clones were sequenced by immunoSEQ multiplex PCR, and TCRdb holds only the in-frame ones, with some missing. The repertoire holds around 70,000 clones, with 85% to 90% as singletons. V lost 6 bases and J 0 bases, leaving 15 bases between the germline ends. The CDR3 loop spans 16 amino acids. CDR1 is LNHDA and CDR2 is SQIVND in the germline V gene (reference sequence). This chain links TRBV19 with TRBJ1-5; D is perhaps TRBD1 (6 bases). The material was CD4+ or CD8+ T cells sorted from blood, obtained in a trial of the OX40 agonist ivuxolimab. This clonotype was obtained from an adult with an advanced solid tumor such as melanoma, head and neck, liver or kidney cancer. CDR3 region: CASRPGGQYSNQPQHF. CDR3 nucleotides: TGTGCCAGTAGACCAGGCGGACAGTATAGCAATCAGCCCCAGCATTTT.